These 10 T cell receptor beta chains came from one sample sequenced in a study of cytomegalovirus exposure and HLA in healthy donors. PCR primers comprised 60 Vbeta and 13 Jbeta primers. Data came from immunoSEQ multiplex PCR; TCRdb stores just in-frame clones and leaves some out. The repertoire holds roughly 78,000 clones, with about 60% as singletons. The sample taken for sequencing was PBMCs. The receptor set was obtained from a man under 40 in good health and CMV-seropositive.

This clone was found once. J is TRBJ2-3 and V is TRBV5-1; 9 nucleotides line up with TRBD1. The ends lost 4 bases at V and 8 bases at J; junction bases unmatched: 11. The CDR3 spans 15 residues. From germline, CDR1 is SGHRS and CDR2 YFSETQ. The CDR3 region has the DNA TGCGCCAGCAGCATCCGGACAGGGGAAACTGTTACGCAGTATTTT. As protein: CASSIRTGETVTQYF.

The chain joins TRBV2 to TRBJ1-4; D not resolved. The CDR3 runs 14 residues. Trimming pared 7 bases from V and 3 bases from J, leaving 12 bases between. Germline loops: CDR1 SNHLY, CDR2 FYNNEI. Written as DNA, the CDR3 is TGTGCCAGCAAGGAGACCGCGGCTAATGAAAAACTGTTTTTT. Its translation is CASKETAANEKLFF.

This sequence joins TRBV9 and TRBJ2-7; tentative D call: TRBD1 (5 bases). Trimming took off 0 bases at V and 10 bases at J, with 14 bases between the two ends. Germline CDR1 is SGDLS and CDR2 is YYNGEE. The CDR3 runs 13 residues. CDR3 in amino acids: CASSVGGVSEQYF. The CDR3 coding sequence is TGTGCCAGCAGCGTAGGGGGCGTAAGCGAACAGTACTTC.

CDR3 in amino acids: CASSQDRGSLNEKLFF. The CDR3 bases are TGCGCCAGCAGCCAAGATAGGGGCAGCCTTAATGAAAAACTGTTTTTT. The chain combines TRBV4-1 with TRBJ1-4, with D perhaps matching TRBD1 (5 bases). V dropped 0 bases and J dropped 4 bases, with 12 bases sitting between them. Germline CDR1 is MGHRA and CDR2 is YSYEKL. The CDR3 loop spans 16 amino acids.

V and J are TRBV19 and TRBJ2-6; 8 bases align to TRBD2. Germline lookup yields CDR1 LNHDA and CDR2 SQIVND (reference sequence). The CDR3 has 18 amino acids. The junction had 15 bases not matched to a gene; V was cut back by 7 bases and J by 4 bases. CDR3 loop: CASKDFWSGGPGANVLTF. The CDR3, as DNA: TGTGCCAGTAAGGATTTTTGGAGCGGGGGCCCCGGGGCCAACGTCCTGACTTTC. Variable domain in full (rest from reference TRBV19 and TRBJ2-6): DGGITQSPKYLFRKEGQNVTLSCEQNLNHDAMYWYRQDPGQGLRLIYYSQIVNDFQKGDIAEGYSVSREKKESFPLTVTSAQKNPTAFYLCASKDFWSGGPGANVLTFGAGSRLTVL.

The chain has TRBV5-1 and TRBJ1-1; 7 bases are a match to TRBD1. With 4 bases clipped from V and 9 bases from J, the junction kept 12 bases outside the gene matches. The CDR3 totals 14 residues. From germline, CDR1 is SGHRS and CDR2 YFSETQ. As DNA, the CDR3 is TGCGCCAGCAGCCGAGAAGGTCGGGACAGTAAAGCTTTCTTT. It codes for CASSREGRDSKAFF.

This rearrangement joins TRBV7-2 to TRBJ1-2; D unclear. V was shortened by 8 bases and J by 2 bases, with 9 bases between the two germline ends. The CDR3 extends over 12 amino acids. Germline lookup yields CDR1 SGHTA and CDR2 FQGNSA. The CDR3 here is CASSPSNYGYTF. The CDR3 DNA follows: TGTGCCAGCTCCCCCTCCAACTATGGCTACACCTTC.

The chain joins TRBV14 to TRBJ2-2; D not resolved. V was pared by 0 bases and J by 3 bases, with 8 bases between. This CDR3 contains 15 residues. The V gene's germline CDR1 is SGHDN and CDR2 FVKESK. Here the CDR3 DNA reads TGTGCCAGCAGCCAAGATTCGCTAGACACCGGGGAGCTGTTTTTT. Translated: CASSQDSLDTGELFF.

V and J are TRBV28 and TRBJ1-5, with D hard to call. The CDR3 has 15 amino acids. Germline V gives CDR1 MDHEN, CDR2 SYDVKM. Deletions cut 5 bases from V and 14 bases from J, with 25 bases between. The CDR3 nucleotides are TGTGCCAGCAGTGATGCGGCGGGGTCTAGGAGGATCAAGCATTTT. The encoded protein is CASSDAAGSRRIKHF.

This chain links TRBV28 with TRBJ1-2, with D perhaps TRBD1 (5 bases). The ends were cut back, 3 bases at V and 8 bases at J, with 16 bases in the middle. Germline assignment: CDR1 MDHEN and CDR2 SYDVKM. The CDR3 has 14 amino acids. The CDR3: CASSLGQGLRGYTF. The CDR3, as DNA: TGTGCCAGCAGTTTGGGTCAGGGCTTGAGGGGCTACACCTTC.